This passage covers 30 T cell receptor beta chains from one sample sequenced in a study of CD8 T cells in Susac syndrome. RNA, at roughly 0.5 to 1 ug, was reverse transcribed with random hexamers. TCRdb reprocessed the immunoSEQ multiplex PCR reads via MiXCR and lists one record per CDR3 protein. The data contain 150,000 to 200,000 distinct CDR3 sequences, roughly 92% of them singletons. Material for sequencing was CD4+ T cells from PBMCs. The receptor source for this set is a human donor with multiple sclerosis.

The sample holds one count of this clonotype. The J gene is TRBJ2-2, the V gene TRBV5-8, with 12 bases lining up with TRBD2. The V segment lost 7 bases and the J segment 4 bases; nucleotides outside the gene matches: 5. CDR1 and CDR2 (germline): SGHTS, YDEGEE. This CDR3 contains 15 residues. The CDR3: CASRGLAGITGELFF. The CDR3 nucleotides read TGTGCCAGCCGCGGACTAGCGGGAATCACCGGGGAGCTGTTTTTT.

The V gene is TRBV27, the J gene TRBJ1-4; no clear D gene. Between the trimmed V and J ends, which lost 5 bases and 1 base, there was a span of 11 bases. Germline V lookup: CDR1 MNHEY, CDR2 SMNVEV (reference sequence). CDR3 length equals 15 residues. CDR3 coding DNA: TGTGCCAGCAGTCGTACACCTTTAACTAATGAAAAACTGTTTTTT. It translates to CASSRTPLTNEKLFF.

This chain joins TRBV5-1 and TRBJ2-1; 8 bases match TRBD1. V lost 4 bases, J lost 13 bases, and 10 bases stayed unmatched. This CDR3 spans 13 amino acids. CDR1 and CDR2 from the germline V gene are SGHRS and YFSETQ. The CDR3 spells CASSPELQGGQFF. DNA for the CDR3: TGCGCCAGCAGCCCCGAATTACAGGGGGGCCAGTTCTTC. Complete variable domain (other parts from reference TRBV5-1 and TRBJ2-1): KAGVTQTPRYLIKTRGQQVTLSCSPISGHRSVSWYQQTPGQGLQFLFEYFSETQRNKGNFPGRFSGRQFSNSRSEMNVSTLELGDSALYLCASSPELQGGQFFGPGTRLTVL.

The chain couples TRBV28 to TRBJ2-7; 9 bases agree with TRBD1. Germline CDR1 is MDHEN and CDR2 is SYDVKM. The J segment lost 4 bases and the V segment lost 7 bases, leaving 8 bases of the junction unmatched. This CDR3 spans 14 amino acids. CDR3 loop: CASTLQGAGYEQYF. As DNA, the CDR3 is TGTGCCAGCACCCTACAGGGGGCAGGGTACGAGCAGTACTTC.

The chain is built from TRBV29-1 and TRBJ1-1; D is undetermined. The CDR3 sequence is 13 residues long. The germline V gene has CDR1 SQVTM and CDR2 ANQGSEA. Trimming removed 3 bases from V and 3 bases from J, with 11 bases in between. The CDR3 protein is CSVENQVYTEAFF. The CDR3, as DNA: TGCAGCGTTGAGAATCAGGTGTACACTGAAGCTTTCTTT.

In this sample, this clonotype turned up once. The rearrangement joins TRBV20-1 to TRBJ2-2; D tentatively reads TRBD1 or TRBD2 (5 bases each). Germline V lookup: CDR1 DFQATT, CDR2 SNEGSKA (reference sequence). Trimming took 2 bases from V and 1 from J, leaving 11 bases between them. The CDR3 is 15 residues long. CDR3 protein: CSARYSGRNTGELFF. CDR3 nucleotide sequence: TGCAGTGCTAGATATTCGGGGCGGAACACCGGGGAGCTGTTTTTT.

This chain connects TRBV18 to TRBJ2-2; D might be TRBD1 or TRBD2, each matching 5 bases. Germline V lookup: CDR1 KGHSH, CDR2 LQKENI. V was cut by 4 bases and J by 5 bases, with 8 bases left in between. CDR3 size: 13 residues. The CDR3 coding sequence is TGTGCCAGCTCACGAGGGGATACCGGGGAGCTGTTTTTT. The encoded protein is CASSRGDTGELFF.

The rearrangement joins TRBV5-6 to TRBJ2-1, with 14 nucleotides matching TRBD2. The V gene end was trimmed by 4 bases and the J gene end by 7 bases; junction bases not matched to a gene: 7. The germline V gene has CDR1 SGHDT and CDR2 YYEEEE. The CDR3 is 16 amino acids. The CDR3 DNA is TGTGCCAGCAGCCTCCCCGGGACTAGCGGGAGAAATGAGCAGTTCTTC. Amino acids: CASSLPGTSGRNEQFF.

This clonotype has only one observation. V and J are TRBV5-1 and TRBJ1-1; D not resolved. Germline CDR1 SGHRS, CDR2 YFSETQ. CDR3 length: 15 residues. The germline V and J ends were trimmed by 3 bases and 1 base, with 13 bases remaining between them. CDR3 residues: CASSYGPNRNTEAFF. DNA for the CDR3: TGCGCCAGCAGCTATGGCCCCAACCGGAACACTGAAGCTTTCTTT. Supplemented by reference TRBV5-1 and TRBJ1-1, the full variable domain reads KAGVTQTPRYLIKTRGQQVTLSCSPISGHRSVSWYQQTPGQGLQFLFEYFSETQRNKGNFPGRFSGRQFSNSRSEMNVSTLELGDSALYLCASSYGPNRNTEAFFGQGTRLTVV.

The gene calls are TRBV5-1 and TRBJ2-1; D is ambiguous. The V gene's germline CDR1 is SGHRS and CDR2 YFSETQ. CDR3 size: 16 residues. Trimming took off 1 base at V and 0 bases at J, with 11 bases between the two ends. The CDR3 coding sequence is TGCGCCAGCAGCTTGAACGTGGTGAGCTCCTACAATGAGCAGTTCTTC. This sequence encodes CASSLNVVSSYNEQFF.

This rearrangement joins TRBV28 to TRBJ1-2; tentative D call: TRBD1 (6 bases). Per germline, CDR1 MDHEN and CDR2 SYDVKM. The CDR3 length is 15 residues. V was clipped by 2 bases and J by 0 bases, with 10 bases between them. The CDR3 protein is CASSLPGHPNYGYTF. In nucleotides, the CDR3 is TGTGCCAGCAGTTTACCGGGACACCCTAACTATGGCTACACCTTC.

The chain recombines TRBV6-1 with TRBJ1-1; D gene uncertain. The V and J ends lost 6 bases and 3 bases respectively, with 14 bases between them. This CDR3 contains 14 residues. Germline CDR1 and CDR2: MNHNS and SASEGT. Written as DNA, the CDR3 is TGTGCCAGCAGGGGGAGGACTACCGACACTGAAGCTTTCTTT. Its protein is CASRGRTTDTEAFF.

The gene calls are TRBV6-2 or TRBV6-3 and TRBJ2-1; D may be TRBD1 (5 bases). Per the germline V gene, CDR1 is MNHEY and CDR2 is SVGEGT. Trimming took 11 bases from V and 4 from J, leaving 12 bases between them. This CDR3 is built from 12 residues. CDR3 nucleotides: TGTGCCTATGGGGCAGCTTACAATGAGCAGTTCTTC. Its protein is CAYGAAYNEQFF.

V is TRBV9 and J is TRBJ2-3; 8 nucleotides match TRBD1. V lost 4 bases to trimming and J lost 4 bases; unmatched junction nucleotides: 5. The CDR3 length is 14 residues. CDR1 and CDR2 (germline): SGDLS, YYNGEE. CDR3 bases: TGTGCCAGCAGCCGACAGGGGATAGCAGATACGCAGTATTTT. It codes for CASSRQGIADTQYF.

CDR3 bases: TGCAGTGCTACCTCTCGGGGGTGGGTCAATGAGCAGTTCTTC. Residues: CSATSRGWVNEQFF. The chain employs TRBV20-1 and TRBJ2-1; tentative D call: TRBD2 (6 bases). Germline values: CDR1 DFQATT, CDR2 SNEGSKA (reference sequence). The CDR3 extends over 14 amino acids. The V end was cut by 4 bases, the J end by 6 bases, with 16 bases between.

This chain connects TRBV9 to TRBJ1-2; 8 nucleotides match TRBD1. Germline loops: CDR1 SGDLS, CDR2 YYNGEE. V shed 4 bases and J 0 bases; nucleotides not matched to a gene: 5. CDR3 length: 15 amino acids. CDR3 in DNA: TGTGCCAGCAGCTTTGGACAGGGTGCTAACTATGGCTACACCTTC. Protein product: CASSFGQGANYGYTF.

This clonotype was observed a single time. The CDR3 here is CSAKPPAYQETQYF. CDR3 DNA sequence: TGCAGTGCTAAACCCCCCGCTTACCAAGAGACCCAGTACTTC. This chain connects TRBV20-1 to TRBJ2-5; D uncertain. With 4 bases removed from V and 0 bases from J, the gap between germline ends came to 12 bases. The germline gives CDR1 DFQATT, CDR2 SNEGSKA (reference sequence). This CDR3 comprises 14 residues.

With respect to this clonotype: One junction end does not reproduce the germline sequence, and a read error may be involved. V usage is TRBV20-1 and J usage is TRBJ1-6; TRBD1 matches at 7 bases. Germline V gene lookup returns CDR1 DFQATT and CDR2 SNEGSKA (reference sequence). The CDR3 runs to 13 residues. CDR3: CSAKTGYNSPLHF. Here the CDR3 DNA reads TGCAGCGCTAAGACAGGGTATAATTCACCCCTCCACTTT.

The chain is built from TRBV20-1 and TRBJ1-3; a weak D match, TRBD1 (5 bases). The CDR3 length is 14 residues. Trimming removed 4 bases at V and 3 bases at J, with 13 bases between. CDR1 DFQATT and CDR2 SNEGSKA come from the germline V gene (reference sequence). CDR3 DNA: TGCAGTGCTACCCCAGGGTCATTTGGAAACACCATATATTTT. Translated: CSATPGSFGNTIYF.

The rearrangement joins TRBV2 to TRBJ2-1; TRBD1 is a possible D gene (6 bases). Germline CDR1 reads SNHLY; CDR2 reads FYNNEI. CDR3 length: 13 amino acids. The V and J ends lost 1 base and 15 bases respectively, with 16 bases between them. The CDR3 DNA follows: TGTGCCAGCAGTGAAGACGCCACAGGGTTGGGGTTCTTC. It encodes CASSEDATGLGFF.

V usage is TRBV12-3 or TRBV12-4 and J usage is TRBJ2-2; tentative D call: TRBD2 (5 bases). The CDR3 spans 13 residues. Trimming left V 0 bases short and J 8 bases short, with 7 bases between. The CDR3 nucleotides read TGTGCCAGCAGTTTAGCGGGAGTGGGGGAGCTGTTTTTT. It yields the protein CASSLAGVGELFF.

This clonotype was seen only once. The chain carries TRBV20-1 and TRBJ1-5; 8 bases are shared with TRBD1. This CDR3 has 15 residues. J was trimmed by 1 base and V by 6 bases; bases with no gene match: 8. Germline V CDR1 and CDR2: DFQATT, SNEGSKA (reference sequence). The CDR3 DNA sequence: TGCAGTGCAACACAGGGGGTGAAAAGCAATCAGCCCCAGCATTTT. This encodes CSATQGVKSNQPQHF.

The chain employs TRBV6-2 or TRBV6-3 and TRBJ1-5; D is undetermined. This CDR3 is 13 amino acids long. The germline CDR1 and CDR2 sequences are MNHEY and SVGEGT. Trimming took off 5 bases at V and 7 bases at J, with 12 bases between the two ends. The CDR3 sequence is CASSETKTQPQHF. The CDR3 region has the DNA TGTGCCAGCAGTGAGACCAAGACGCAGCCCCAGCATTTT.

This sequence joins TRBV7-9 and TRBJ1-4; D possibly corresponds to TRBD1 (6 bases). CDR3 length: 15 amino acids. Trimming removed 4 bases from V and 4 bases from J, with 13 bases in between. The germline gives CDR1 SEHNR, CDR2 FQNEAQ (reference sequence). The CDR3 bases are TGTGCCAGCAGCTCCCAGGGGCCGGATAATGAAAAACTGTTTTTT. As protein: CASSSQGPDNEKLFF.

V and J are TRBV12-5 and TRBJ2-1, with 7 bases identical to TRBD2. The CDR3 sequence is 15 residues long. Germline CDR1 and CDR2: LGHNT and FRNRAP. The trim removed 3 bases at V and 10 bases at J, leaving 12 bases unmatched. In DNA form, the CDR3 reads TGTGCTAGTGGTTTTAAACGGCGGGAGAACCCGGAGCAGTTCTTC. This encodes CASGFKRRENPEQFF. The entire variable domain, with the rest obtained from reference TRBV12-5 and TRBJ2-1, is as follows: DARVTQTPRHKVTEMGQEVTMRCQPILGHNTVFWYRQTMMQGLELLAYFRNRAPLDDSGMPKDRFSAEMPDATLATLKIQPSEPRDSAVYFCASGFKRRENPEQFFGPGTRLTVL.

The V call is TRBV5-1, the J call TRBJ1-6, with 7 bases lining up with TRBD1. CDR1 is SGHRS, CDR2 YFSETQ, per germline. With V trimmed by 8 bases and J by 7 bases, 6 bases remained unmatched. The CDR3 is made up of 13 amino acids. The CDR3 sequence: CASRDSDNSPLHF. The CDR3 coding sequence is TGCGCCAGTAGGGACAGTGACAATTCACCCCTCCACTTT. The full variable domain, rest sourced from reference TRBV5-1 and TRBJ1-6, is KAGVTQTPRYLIKTRGQQVTLSCSPISGHRSVSWYQQTPGQGLQFLFEYFSETQRNKGNFPGRFSGRQFSNSRSEMNVSTLELGDSALYLCASRDSDNSPLHFGNGTRLTVT.

The V and J genes are TRBV18 and TRBJ2-1, with 9 bases identical to TRBD2. With 1 base clipped from V and 4 bases from J, the junction kept 5 bases outside the gene matches. This CDR3 has 16 residues. Germline V gene data show CDR1 as KGHSH and CDR2 as LQKENI. The CDR3 sequence: CASSPRAGGDYNEQFF. In nucleotides, the CDR3 is TGTGCCAGCTCACCACGGGCGGGAGGGGATTACAATGAGCAGTTCTTC.

V usage is TRBV27 and J usage is TRBJ2-5; D tentatively reads TRBD1 or TRBD2 (7 bases each). The CDR3 extends over 17 amino acids. V was clipped by 7 bases and J by 2 bases, with 23 bases between them. Germline-derived CDR1 and CDR2 are MNHEY and SMNVEV (reference sequence). The CDR3 coding sequence is TGTGCCAGCAAGATTTGGACAGGAGGTAGCGGGCAAGAGACCCAGTACTTC. Protein product: CASKIWTGGSGQETQYF.

The chain has TRBV18 and TRBJ2-5; possible D gene TRBD1, 6 bases. This CDR3 comprises 15 residues. Trimming cost V 1 base and J 5 bases, with 14 bases left between them. The germline CDR1 and CDR2 sequences are KGHSH and LQKENI. DNA for the CDR3: TGTGCCAGCTCACCACGGGGGCTTACTGGGGAGACCCAGTACTTC. This codes for CASSPRGLTGETQYF.

The chain couples TRBV9 to TRBJ2-1; 10 bases line up with TRBD2. CDR3 length: 15 residues. Germline V gene lookup returns CDR1 SGDLS and CDR2 YYNGEE. J gave up 4 bases and V 3 bases, and 4 bases lay outside the gene matches. DNA of the CDR3: TGTGCCAGCAGCGCGGGACTAGCGAGGTACAATGAGCAGTTCTTC. It specifies CASSAGLARYNEQFF.